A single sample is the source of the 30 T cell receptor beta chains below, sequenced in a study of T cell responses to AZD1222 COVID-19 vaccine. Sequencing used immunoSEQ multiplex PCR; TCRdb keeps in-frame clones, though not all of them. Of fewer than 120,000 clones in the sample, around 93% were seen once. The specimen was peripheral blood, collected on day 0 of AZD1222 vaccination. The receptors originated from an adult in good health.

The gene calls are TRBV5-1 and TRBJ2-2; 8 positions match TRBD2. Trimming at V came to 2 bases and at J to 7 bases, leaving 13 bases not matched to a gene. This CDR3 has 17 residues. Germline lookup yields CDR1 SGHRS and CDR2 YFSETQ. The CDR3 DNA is TGCGCCAGCAGCTTCGCTAGCGGGCCGACCTTCGTCGGGGAGCTGTTTTTT. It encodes CASSFASGPTFVGELFF.

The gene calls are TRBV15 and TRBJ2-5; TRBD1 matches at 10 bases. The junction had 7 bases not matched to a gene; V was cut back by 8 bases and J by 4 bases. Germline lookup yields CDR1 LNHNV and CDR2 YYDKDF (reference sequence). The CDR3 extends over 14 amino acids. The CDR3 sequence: CATARDRGRETQYF. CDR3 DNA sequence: TGTGCCACCGCCCGGGACAGGGGAAGAGAGACCCAGTACTTC.

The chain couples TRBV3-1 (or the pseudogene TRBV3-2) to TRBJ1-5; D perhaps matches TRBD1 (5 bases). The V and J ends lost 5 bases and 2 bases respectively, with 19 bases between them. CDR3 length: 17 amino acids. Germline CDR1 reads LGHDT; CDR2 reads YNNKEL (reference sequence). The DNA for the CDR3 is TGTGCCAGCAGCAGATTTCCGGGGCTAGGGGGCAATCAGCCCCAGCATTTT. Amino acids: CASSRFPGLGGNQPQHF.

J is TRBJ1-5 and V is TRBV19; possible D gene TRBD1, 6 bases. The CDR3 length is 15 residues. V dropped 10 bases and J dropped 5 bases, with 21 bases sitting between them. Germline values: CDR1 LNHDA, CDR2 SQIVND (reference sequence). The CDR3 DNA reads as TGTGCCACCAGGGGAACAGGGAGGCGGCATCAGCCCCAGCATTTT. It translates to CATRGTGRRHQPQHF.

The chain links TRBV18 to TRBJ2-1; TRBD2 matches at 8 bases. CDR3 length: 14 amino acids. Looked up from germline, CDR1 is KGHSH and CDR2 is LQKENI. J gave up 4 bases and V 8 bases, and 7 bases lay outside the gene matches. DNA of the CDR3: TGTGCCAGCCAAGCCGGGGGGGAATACAATGAGCAGTTCTTC. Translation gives CASQAGGEYNEQFF.

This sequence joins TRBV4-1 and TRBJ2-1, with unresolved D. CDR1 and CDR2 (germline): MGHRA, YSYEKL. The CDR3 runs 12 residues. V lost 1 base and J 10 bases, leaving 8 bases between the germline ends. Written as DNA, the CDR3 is TGCGCCAGCAGCCAAGCTTACTCAGAGCAGTTCTTC. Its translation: CASSQAYSEQFF.

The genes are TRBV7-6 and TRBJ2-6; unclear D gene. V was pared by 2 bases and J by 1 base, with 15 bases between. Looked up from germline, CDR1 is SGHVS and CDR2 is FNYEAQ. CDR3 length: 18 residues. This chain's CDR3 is CASSLSPYEGSGANVLTF. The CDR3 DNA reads TGTGCCAGCAGCTTATCACCCTATGAAGGGTCTGGGGCCAACGTCCTGACTTTC. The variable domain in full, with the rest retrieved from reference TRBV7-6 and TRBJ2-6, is GAGVSQSPRYKVTKRGQDVALRCDPISGHVSLYWYRQALGQGPEFLTYFNYEAQQDKSGLPNDRFSAERPEGSISTLTIQRTEQRDSAMYRCASSLSPYEGSGANVLTFGAGSRLTVL.

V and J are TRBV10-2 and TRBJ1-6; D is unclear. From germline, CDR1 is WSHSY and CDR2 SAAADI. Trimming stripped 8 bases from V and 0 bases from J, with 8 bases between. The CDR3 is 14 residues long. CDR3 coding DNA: TGCGCCAGCTTTGGTACCTCCTATAATTCACCCCTCCACTTT. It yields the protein CASFGTSYNSPLHF.

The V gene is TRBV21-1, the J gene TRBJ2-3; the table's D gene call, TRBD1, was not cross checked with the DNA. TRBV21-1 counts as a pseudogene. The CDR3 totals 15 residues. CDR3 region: CASSKEGVDEDTQYF. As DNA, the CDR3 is TGTGCCAGCAGCAAAGAAGGGGTCGACGAAGATACGCAGTATTTT.

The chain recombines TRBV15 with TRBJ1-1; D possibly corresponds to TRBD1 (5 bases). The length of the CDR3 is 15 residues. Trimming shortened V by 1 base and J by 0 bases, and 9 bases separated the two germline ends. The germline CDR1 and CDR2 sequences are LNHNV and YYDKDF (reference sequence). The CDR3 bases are TGTGCCACCAGCAGAGCCTGGGGGATGAACACTGAAGCTTTCTTT. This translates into CATSRAWGMNTEAFF.

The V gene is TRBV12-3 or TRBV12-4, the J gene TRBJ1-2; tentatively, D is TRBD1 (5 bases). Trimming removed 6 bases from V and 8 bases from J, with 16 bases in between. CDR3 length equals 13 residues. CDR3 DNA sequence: TGTGCCAGCAGCCCGGGCCCGCGGGGGGGCTACACCTTC. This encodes CASSPGPRGGYTF.

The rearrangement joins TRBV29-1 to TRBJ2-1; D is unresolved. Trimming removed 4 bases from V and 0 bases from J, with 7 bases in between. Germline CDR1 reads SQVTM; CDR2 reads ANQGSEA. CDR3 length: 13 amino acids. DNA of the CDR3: TGCAGCGTTGTGAAGGGCTCCTACAATGAGCAGTTCTTC. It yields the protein CSVVKGSYNEQFF.

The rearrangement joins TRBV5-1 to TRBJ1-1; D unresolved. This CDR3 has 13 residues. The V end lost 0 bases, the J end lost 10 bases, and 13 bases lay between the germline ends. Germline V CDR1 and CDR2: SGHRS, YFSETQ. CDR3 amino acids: CASSLAGRSGAFF. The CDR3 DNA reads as TGCGCCAGCAGCTTGGCGGGGAGGTCGGGAGCTTTCTTT.

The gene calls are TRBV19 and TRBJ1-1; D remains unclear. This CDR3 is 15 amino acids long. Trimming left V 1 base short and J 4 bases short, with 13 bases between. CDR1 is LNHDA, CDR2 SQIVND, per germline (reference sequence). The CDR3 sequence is CASSIGAAEGTEAFF. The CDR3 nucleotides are TGTGCCAGTAGTATAGGAGCGGCGGAGGGCACTGAAGCTTTCTTT.

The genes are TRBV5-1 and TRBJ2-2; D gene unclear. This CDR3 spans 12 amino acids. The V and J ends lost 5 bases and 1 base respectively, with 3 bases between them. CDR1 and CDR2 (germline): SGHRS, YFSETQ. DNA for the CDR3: TGCGCCAGCAGACAGAACACCGGGGAGCTGTTTTTT. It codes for CASRQNTGELFF.

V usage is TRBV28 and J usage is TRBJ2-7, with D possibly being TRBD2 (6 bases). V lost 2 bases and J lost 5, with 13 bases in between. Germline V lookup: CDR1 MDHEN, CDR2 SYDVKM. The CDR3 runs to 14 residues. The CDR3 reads CASSLTPGEDEQYF. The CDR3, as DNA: TGTGCCAGCAGTTTAACCCCCGGGGAGGACGAGCAGTACTTC. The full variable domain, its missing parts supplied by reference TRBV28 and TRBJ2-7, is DVKVTQSSRYLVKRTGEKVFLECVQDMDHENMFWYRQDPGLGLRLIYFSYDVKMKEKGDIPEGYSVSREKKERFSLILESASTNQTSMYLCASSLTPGEDEQYFGPGTRLTVT.

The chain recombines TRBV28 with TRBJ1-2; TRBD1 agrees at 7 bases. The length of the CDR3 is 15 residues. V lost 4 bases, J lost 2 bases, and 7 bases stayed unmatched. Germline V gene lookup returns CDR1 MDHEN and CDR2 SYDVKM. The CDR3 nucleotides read TGTGCCAGCAGTTCTCCGGGACAGAACAACTATGGCTACACCTTC. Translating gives CASSSPGQNNYGYTF.

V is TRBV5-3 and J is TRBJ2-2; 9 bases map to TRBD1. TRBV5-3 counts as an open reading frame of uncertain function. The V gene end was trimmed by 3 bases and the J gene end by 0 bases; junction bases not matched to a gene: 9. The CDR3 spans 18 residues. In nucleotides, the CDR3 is TGTGCCAGAAGCTGGTCTAACAGGGGGCACGCGAACACCGGGGAGCTGTTTTTT. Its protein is CARSWSNRGHANTGELFF.

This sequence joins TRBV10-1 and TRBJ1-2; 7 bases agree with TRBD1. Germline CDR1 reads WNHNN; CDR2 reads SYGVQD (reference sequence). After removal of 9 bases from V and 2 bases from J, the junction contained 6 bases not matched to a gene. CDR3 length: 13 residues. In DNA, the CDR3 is TGCGCCAGGAGGACAGGAAAAAACTATGGCTACACCTTC. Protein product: CARRTGKNYGYTF.

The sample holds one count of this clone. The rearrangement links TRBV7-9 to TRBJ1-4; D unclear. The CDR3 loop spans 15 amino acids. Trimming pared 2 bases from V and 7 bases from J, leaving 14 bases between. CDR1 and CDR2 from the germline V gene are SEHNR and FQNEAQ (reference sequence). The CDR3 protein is CASSLLVGVSEKLFF. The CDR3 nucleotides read TGTGCCAGCAGCTTATTGGTCGGGGTTTCTGAAAAACTGTTTTTT.

CDR3 sequence reads: CASSLQAAHEQYF. The CDR3 DNA reads as TGTGCCAGCAGTTTGCAGGCAGCCCACGAGCAGTACTTC. The chain carries TRBV27 and TRBJ2-7, with D unresolved. V was shortened by 3 bases and J by 5 bases, with 11 bases between the two germline ends. The CDR3 length is 13 residues. Germline V gives CDR1 MNHEY, CDR2 SMNVEV (reference sequence).

The CDR3 DNA reads as TGTGCCAGCAGTTTTGGCGACAGGGACACCGGGGAGCTGTTTTTT. Translated, it gives CASSFGDRDTGELFF. The gene calls are TRBV28 and TRBJ2-2; 7 bases match TRBD1. CDR3 size: 15 residues. After removal of 3 bases from V and 3 bases from J, the junction contained 4 bases not matched to a gene. Germline CDR1 reads MDHEN; CDR2 reads SYDVKM.

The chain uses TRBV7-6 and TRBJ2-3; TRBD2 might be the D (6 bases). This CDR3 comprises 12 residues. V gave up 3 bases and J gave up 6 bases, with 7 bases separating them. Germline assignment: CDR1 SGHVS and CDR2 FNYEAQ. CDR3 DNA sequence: TGTGCCAGCAGCTTTCTAGCGGATACGCAGTATTTT. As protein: CASSFLADTQYF.

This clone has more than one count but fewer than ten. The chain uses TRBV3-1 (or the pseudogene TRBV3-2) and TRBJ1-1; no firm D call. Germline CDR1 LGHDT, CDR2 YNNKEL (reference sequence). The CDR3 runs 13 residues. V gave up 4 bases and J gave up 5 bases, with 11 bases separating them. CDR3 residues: CASSLAKGTEAFF. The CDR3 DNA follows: TGTGCCAGCAGCCTCGCGAAGGGAACTGAAGCTTTCTTT.

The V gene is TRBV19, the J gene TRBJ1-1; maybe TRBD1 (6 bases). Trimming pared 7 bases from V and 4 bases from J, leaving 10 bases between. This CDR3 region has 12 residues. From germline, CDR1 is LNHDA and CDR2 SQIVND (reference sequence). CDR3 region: CASKQGSTEAFF. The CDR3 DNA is TGTGCCAGTAAACAGGGATCCACTGAAGCTTTCTTT.

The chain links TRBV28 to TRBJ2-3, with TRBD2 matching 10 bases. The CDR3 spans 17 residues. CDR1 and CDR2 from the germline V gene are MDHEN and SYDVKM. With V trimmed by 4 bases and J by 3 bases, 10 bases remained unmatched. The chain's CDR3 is CASSSRARSGGTDTQYF. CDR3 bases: TGTGCCAGCAGTTCAAGAGCCCGTAGCGGGGGGACAGATACGCAGTATTTT.

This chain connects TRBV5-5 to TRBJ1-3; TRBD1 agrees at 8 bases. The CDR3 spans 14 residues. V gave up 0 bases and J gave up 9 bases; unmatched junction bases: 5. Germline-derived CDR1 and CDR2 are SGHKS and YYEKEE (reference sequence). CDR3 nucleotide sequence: TGTGCCAGCAGCTTGGGGACAGGGATAGCCACCATATATTTT. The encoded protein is CASSLGTGIATIYF.

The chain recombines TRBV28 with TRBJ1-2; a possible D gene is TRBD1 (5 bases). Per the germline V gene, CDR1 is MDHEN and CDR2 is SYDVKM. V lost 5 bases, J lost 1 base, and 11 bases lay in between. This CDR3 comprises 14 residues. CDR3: CASSLGPFNYGYTF. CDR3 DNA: TGTGCCAGCAGTCTGGGACCGTTTAACTATGGCTACACCTTC.

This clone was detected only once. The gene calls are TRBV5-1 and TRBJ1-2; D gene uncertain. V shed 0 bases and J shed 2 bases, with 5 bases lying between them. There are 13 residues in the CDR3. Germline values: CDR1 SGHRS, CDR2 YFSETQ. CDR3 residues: CASSLETNYGYTF. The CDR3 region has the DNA TGCGCCAGCAGCTTGGAAACAAACTATGGCTACACCTTC.

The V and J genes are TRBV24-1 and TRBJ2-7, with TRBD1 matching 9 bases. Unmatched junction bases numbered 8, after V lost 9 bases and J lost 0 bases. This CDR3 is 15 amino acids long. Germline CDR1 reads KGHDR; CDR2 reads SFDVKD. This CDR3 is CATYIRDRVSYEQYF. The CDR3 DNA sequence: TGTGCCACCTATATCCGGGACAGGGTCTCCTACGAGCAGTACTTC.